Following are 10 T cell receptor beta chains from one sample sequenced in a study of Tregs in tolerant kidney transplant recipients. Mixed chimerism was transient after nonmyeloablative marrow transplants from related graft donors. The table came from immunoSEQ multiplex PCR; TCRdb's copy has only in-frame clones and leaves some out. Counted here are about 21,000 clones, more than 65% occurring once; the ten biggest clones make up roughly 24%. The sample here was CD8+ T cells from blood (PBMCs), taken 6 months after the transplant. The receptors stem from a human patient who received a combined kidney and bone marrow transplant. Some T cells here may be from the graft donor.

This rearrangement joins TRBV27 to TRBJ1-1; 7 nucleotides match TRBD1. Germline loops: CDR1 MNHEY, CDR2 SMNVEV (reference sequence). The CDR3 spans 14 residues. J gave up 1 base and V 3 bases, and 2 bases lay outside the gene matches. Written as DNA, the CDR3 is TGTGCCAGCAGTTTTGCAGGGGGGAACACTGAAGCTTTCTTT. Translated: CASSFAGGNTEAFF.

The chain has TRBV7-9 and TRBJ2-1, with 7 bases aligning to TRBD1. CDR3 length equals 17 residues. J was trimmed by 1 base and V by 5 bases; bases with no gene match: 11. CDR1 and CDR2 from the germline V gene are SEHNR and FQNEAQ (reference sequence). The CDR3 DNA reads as TGTGCCAGCAGCCCTGTCCCGACAGGGCGGTCCTACAATGAGCAGTTCTTC. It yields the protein CASSPVPTGRSYNEQFF.

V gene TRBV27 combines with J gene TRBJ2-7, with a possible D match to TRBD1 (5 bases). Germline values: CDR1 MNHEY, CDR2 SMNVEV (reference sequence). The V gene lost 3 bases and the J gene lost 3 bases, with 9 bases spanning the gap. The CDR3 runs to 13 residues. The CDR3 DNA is TGTGCCAGCAGTTTGACAGACTTCTACGAGCAGTACTTC. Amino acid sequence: CASSLTDFYEQYF.

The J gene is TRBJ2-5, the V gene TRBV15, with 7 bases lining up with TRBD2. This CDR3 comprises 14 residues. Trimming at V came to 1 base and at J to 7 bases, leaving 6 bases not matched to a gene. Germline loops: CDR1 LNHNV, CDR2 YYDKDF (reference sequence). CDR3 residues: CATSRVGGSGTQYF. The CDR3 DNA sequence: TGTGCCACCAGCAGAGTGGGGGGGAGCGGGACCCAGTACTTC. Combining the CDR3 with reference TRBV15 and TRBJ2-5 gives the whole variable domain DAMVIQNPRYQVTQFGKPVTLSCSQTLNHNVMYWYQQKSSQAPKLLFHYYDKDFNNEADTPDNFQSRRPNTSFCFLDIRSPGLGDTAMYLCATSRVGGSGTQYFGPGTRLLVL.

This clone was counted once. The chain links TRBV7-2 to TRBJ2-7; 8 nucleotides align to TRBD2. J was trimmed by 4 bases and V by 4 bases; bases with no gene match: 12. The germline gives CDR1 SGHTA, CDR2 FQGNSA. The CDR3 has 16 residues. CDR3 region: CASSSLPGLVGYEQYF. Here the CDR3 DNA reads TGTGCCAGCAGCTCTCTCCCGGGACTAGTTGGGTACGAGCAGTACTTC.

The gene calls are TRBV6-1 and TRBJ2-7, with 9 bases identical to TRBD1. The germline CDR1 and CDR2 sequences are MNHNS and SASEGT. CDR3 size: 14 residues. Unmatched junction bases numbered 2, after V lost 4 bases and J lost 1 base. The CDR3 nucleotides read TGTGCCAGCAGTGCTGGGACAGGGTCCTACGAGCAGTACTTC. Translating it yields CASSAGTGSYEQYF.

CDR3 nucleotides: TGTGCCAGCAGCTCGGTATCCAGGTTATCCGAGCAGTACTTC. It translates to CASSSVSRLSEQYF. The gene calls are TRBV7-9 and TRBJ2-7; D uncertain. V was trimmed by 4 bases and J by 6 bases, leaving 16 bases between them. Germline V CDR1 and CDR2: SEHNR, FQNEAQ (reference sequence). The CDR3 length is 14 residues.

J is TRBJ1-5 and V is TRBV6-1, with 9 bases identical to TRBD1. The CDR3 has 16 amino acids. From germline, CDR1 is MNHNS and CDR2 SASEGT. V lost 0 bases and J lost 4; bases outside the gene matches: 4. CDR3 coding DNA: TGTGCCAGCAGTGAAGCCGGGACAGGGAAGAATCAGCCCCAGCATTTT. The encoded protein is CASSEAGTGKNQPQHF.

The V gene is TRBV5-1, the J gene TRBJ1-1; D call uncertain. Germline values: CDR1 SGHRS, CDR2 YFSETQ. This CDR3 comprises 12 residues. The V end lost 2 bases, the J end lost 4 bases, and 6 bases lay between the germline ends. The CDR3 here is CASSLTGTEAFF. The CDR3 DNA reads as TGCGCCAGCAGCTTAACGGGCACTGAAGCTTTCTTT.

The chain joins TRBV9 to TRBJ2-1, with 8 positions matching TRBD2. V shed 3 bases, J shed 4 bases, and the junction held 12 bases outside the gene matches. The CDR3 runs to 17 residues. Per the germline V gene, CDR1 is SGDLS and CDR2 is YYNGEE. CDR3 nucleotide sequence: TGTGCCAGCAGCGACCCTCGGGCGACTAGCGCTTACAATGAGCAGTTCTTC. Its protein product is CASSDPRATSAYNEQFF.